This record concerns one T cell receptor (beta chain) sequence. Its antigen is unknown. At one of its ends the junction is not consistent with the germline gene, which may arise from a read error. It was with previously described methods and listed TCR primers that bulk TCR libraries were made. TCRdb processed the PCR reads anew with MiXCR; each CDR3 protein has one entry. This sample yields tens of thousands of distinct CDR3 sequences, of which 24% are seen a single time; about 0.93% belongs to the top ten. This record belongs to a study of molecular identifiers for immune sequencing clone quantification. Study-level background: Four portions were sequenced after RNA from roughly 20,000 or 100,000 naive CD8 cells was split five ways in replicates. Study conclusions and caveats: In naive cells, under 1% of molecules belonged to clones above 20 RNA copies, against over 97% in effector cells. Highly expanded clones may be undercounted when identical TCR molecules share barcodes.

The CDR3 runs 14 residues. Germline V gene lookup returns CDR1 MNHEY and CDR2 SVGAGI. This TCR came from a human donor in good health. Some libraries in this study had Jurkat cell RNA spiked in. Material for sequencing was naive CD8+ T cells from blood, with Jurkat cell RNA spiked in. The subset is: FACS-sorted CD8+CD4-CCR7+CD45RA+ naive T cells. V usage is TRBV6-5 and J usage is TRBJ2-7; D possibly uses TRBD1 or TRBD2 (6 bases each). CDR3 sequence: CACSYGGGPYEQYF. CDR3 bases: TGCGCCTGCAGTTACGGGGGCGGACCCTACGAGCAGTACTTC.